Below, 10 T cell receptor beta chains from the same sample are listed, as sequenced in a study of cytomegalovirus exposure and HLA in healthy donors. Researchers ran the PCR with 60 Vbeta and 13 Jbeta primers. TCRdb's copy holds only in-frame clones and misses some; the assay was immunoSEQ multiplex PCR. In the table there are 200,000 to 250,000 clones, 65% to 75% of which are singletons. Sequenced input: PBMCs. The origin of the receptors is a woman in her thirties in good health and CMV-seronegative.

The chain is built from TRBV6-6 and TRBJ2-5, with unresolved D. The V and J ends lost 0 bases and 5 bases respectively, with 13 bases between them. Germline loops: CDR1 MNHNY, CDR2 SVGAGI (reference sequence). The CDR3 length is 15 residues. The CDR3 region has the DNA TGTGCCAGCAGTTACTCTCTCGGGTTTTCTGAGACCCAGTACTTC. The encoded protein is CASSYSLGFSETQYF.

This clone appeared a single time. The chain employs TRBV7-9 and TRBJ2-7; TRBD1 matches 8 bases. The CDR3 length is 14 residues. Germline V gene data show CDR1 as SEHNR and CDR2 as FQNEAQ (reference sequence). V lost 5 bases and J lost 2; bases outside the gene matches: 5. The DNA of the CDR3 is TGTGCCAGCAGCGTACCGGACAGGGCCTACGAGCAGTACTTC. Residues: CASSVPDRAYEQYF.

There are a few counts of this clone. The chain has TRBV25-1 and TRBJ1-3; unclear D gene. Germline loops: CDR1 MGHDK, CDR2 SYGVNS. The ends were cut back, 7 bases at V and 3 bases at J, with 10 bases in the middle. The CDR3 is made up of 13 amino acids. The CDR3 bases are TGTGCCAGCACCTCTGGAGGTGGAAACACCATATATTTT. Encoded protein: CASTSGGGNTIYF.

In nucleotides, the CDR3 is TGTGCCAGTAGTACTTTCGCGAGGAGGGAGGCTTGGGACTATAAAGGTGGCTACACCTTC. Amino acid sequence: CASSTFARREAWDYKGGYTF. The V call is TRBV19, the J call TRBJ1-2, with D tentatively TRBD1 (5 bases). The CDR3 spans 20 residues. Looked up from germline, CDR1 is LNHDA and CDR2 is SQIVND (reference sequence). Trimming shortened V by 4 bases and J by 7 bases, and 34 bases separated the two germline ends.

The V gene is TRBV4-1, the J gene TRBJ2-7, with D maybe TRBD2 (6 bases). Germline V gives CDR1 MGHRA, CDR2 YSYEKL. The CDR3 extends over 15 amino acids. The ends were cut back, 0 bases at V and 5 bases at J, with 14 bases in the middle. CDR3 region: CASSQEYTSSHEQYF. CDR3 nucleotides: TGCGCCAGCAGCCAAGAGTATACTAGCAGCCACGAGCAGTACTTC.

The chain is built from TRBV11-3 and TRBJ2-3; D perhaps matches TRBD1 (5 bases). Per germline, CDR1 SGHNT and CDR2 YENEEA. Between the trimmed V and J ends, which lost 8 bases and 6 bases, there was a span of 18 bases. There are 14 residues in the CDR3. CDR3 sequence: CASRARASSDTQYF. CDR3 in DNA: TGTGCCAGCCGCGCCAGGGCGTCAAGCGATACGCAGTATTTT.

V is TRBV5-1 and J is TRBJ2-1; D is possibly TRBD2 (6 bases). The germline V and J ends were trimmed by 2 bases and 6 bases, with 15 bases remaining between them. This CDR3 region has 15 residues. CDR1 SGHRS and CDR2 YFSETQ come from the germline V gene. CDR3: CASSFSPGEVNEQFF. In DNA form, the CDR3 reads TGCGCCAGCAGCTTCAGTCCGGGGGAGGTCAATGAGCAGTTCTTC.

The chain has TRBV4-1 and TRBJ1-1; tentative D call: TRBD1 (5 bases). The CDR3 contains 15 residues. Germline CDR1 and CDR2: MGHRA and YSYEKL. The germline V and J ends were trimmed by 2 bases and 8 bases, with 18 bases remaining between them. CDR3 nucleotides: TGCGCCAGCAGCCAAATCTCCGCGGGGGGGAGGGAAGCTTTCTTT. Its translation: CASSQISAGGREAFF.

The chain is built from TRBV4-1 and TRBJ1-5; D not certain. Trimming left V 1 base short and J 2 bases short, with 15 bases between. The germline V gene encodes CDR1 MGHRA and CDR2 YSYEKL. This CDR3 has 17 residues. CDR3 DNA: TGCGCCAGCAGCCAAGTTGGAGGGCCTCGGGGCAATCAGCCCCAGCATTTT. Protein product: CASSQVGGPRGNQPQHF.

The V gene is TRBV30, the J gene TRBJ1-1; possibly TRBD1 for D (6 bases). This CDR3 region has 15 residues. With 3 bases removed from V and 4 bases from J, the gap between germline ends came to 18 bases. Germline V gene data show CDR1 as GTSNPN and CDR2 as SVGIG (reference sequence). This CDR3 is CAWRSGVVRSTEAFF. The CDR3 nucleotides are TGTGCCTGGAGGTCAGGGGTGGTCCGAAGCACTGAAGCTTTCTTT.